This TCR beta chain appears in the sequencing data of a study of identical twins. Findings and limits, study-wide: When twins shared out-of-frame alpha sequences, those sequences had excess low generation probability.

Trimming stripped 8 bases from V and 1 base from J, with 11 bases between. Germline V gives CDR1 LGHDT, CDR2 YNNKEL (reference sequence). The CDR3 has 13 residues. This clonotype was counted between two and nine times. Its specificity is not known. Template switching created a universal primer site, and the cDNA included unique molecular identifiers. TCRdb recomputed calls from the 5' RACE reads with MiXCR, one row per CDR3 protein. The sample carries approximately 620,000 distinct CDR3 sequences, over 8.5% recorded once. The same data also contributed to another study, on yellow fever vaccine responses in identical twins.

This TCR derives from a woman between 18 and 29 years old in good health. The rearrangement uses TRBV3-1 and TRBJ1-1, with D tentatively TRBD1 (5 bases). The sample consisted of PBMCs. CDR3 coding DNA: TGTGCCAGCGATAAAGGGGAGAACACTGAAGCTTTCTTT. Translating gives CASDKGENTEAFF.